These 9 T cell receptor beta chains originate from one sample sequenced in a study of blood T cell repertoires in COVID-19. The assay was immunoSEQ multiplex PCR, and TCRdb's table has in-frame clones only and misses some. The table lists a few hundred thousand clones, 80% to 90% of them singletons. Input material: peripheral blood. All receptors come from a middle-aged woman who had recovered from COVID-19.

In this sample, this clone turned up once. The chain employs TRBV27 and TRBJ2-1; D not resolved. From germline, CDR1 is MNHEY and CDR2 SMNVEV (reference sequence). Trimming left V 0 bases short and J 1 base short, with 10 bases between. The CDR3 is made up of 16 amino acids. For the CDR3, the DNA is TGTGCCAGCAGTTTATCGAGAGGTGGGTCCTACAATGAGCAGTTCTTC. The encoded protein is CASSLSRGGSYNEQFF.

The chain has TRBV11-3 and TRBJ2-1; 7 bases line up with TRBD2. Germline V gives CDR1 SGHNT, CDR2 YENEEA. The V gene end was trimmed by 5 bases and the J gene end by 8 bases; junction bases not matched to a gene: 9. This CDR3 has 14 residues. CDR3 protein: CASSPRTRMDEQFF. CDR3 in DNA: TGTGCCAGCAGCCCTCGGACTAGAATGGATGAGCAGTTCTTC.

The rearrangement links TRBV19 to TRBJ2-1; a possible D gene is TRBD1 (6 bases). The CDR3 is made up of 15 amino acids. Deletions cut 1 base from V and 6 bases from J, with 13 bases between. Germline lookup yields CDR1 LNHDA and CDR2 SQIVND (reference sequence). The CDR3 loop reads CASSIVSPRGNEQFF. CDR3 DNA: TGTGCCAGTAGTATAGTGTCCCCCAGGGGCAATGAGCAGTTCTTC.

V is TRBV29-1 and J is TRBJ2-1, with TRBD2 identical over 11 bases. The CDR3 consists of 15 residues. V shed 0 bases, J shed 9 bases, and the junction held 7 bases outside the gene matches. Per germline, CDR1 SQVTM and CDR2 ANQGSEA. CDR3 region: CSVEEFSGRGAEQFF. The CDR3 nucleotides are TGCAGCGTTGAAGAGTTTAGCGGGAGGGGTGCTGAGCAGTTCTTC.

The chain carries TRBV18 and TRBJ1-2, with TRBD1 identical over 12 bases. V lost 8 bases, J lost 8 bases, and 12 bases stayed unmatched. This CDR3 contains 15 residues. Germline assignment: CDR1 KGHSH and CDR2 LQKENI. In nucleotides, the CDR3 is TGTGCCAGCGCCACCGGGACAGGGGGCGAAGAGGGCTACACCTTC. It translates to CASATGTGGEEGYTF.

This chain connects TRBV11-3 to TRBJ1-1; a possible D gene is TRBD1 (5 bases). CDR3 length equals 13 residues. The germline V gene has CDR1 SGHNT and CDR2 YENEEA. V shed 5 bases and J shed 0 bases, with 7 bases lying between them. CDR3 loop: CASSRTLNTEAFF. CDR3 DNA sequence: TGTGCCAGCAGCCGGACACTGAACACTGAAGCTTTCTTT.

V and J are TRBV5-1 and TRBJ1-3, with D possibly being TRBD1 (6 bases). Trimming cost V 3 bases and J 0 bases, with 7 bases left between them. Germline CDR1 SGHRS, CDR2 YFSETQ. The CDR3 consists of 14 residues. The CDR3 protein is CASSSDSSGNTIYF. The CDR3 nucleotides are TGCGCCAGCAGCTCGGACAGCTCTGGAAACACCATATATTTT.

The CDR3: CASSSVKRDTGELFF. For the CDR3, the DNA is TGTGCCAGCAGCTCGGTCAAGAGGGACACCGGGGAGCTGTTTTTT. The chain couples TRBV7-9 to TRBJ2-2; possibly TRBD2 for D (5 bases). V gave up 4 bases and J gave up 3 bases, with 12 bases separating them. The length of the CDR3 is 15 residues. The germline V gene encodes CDR1 SEHNR and CDR2 FQNEAQ (reference sequence).

The chain employs TRBV29-1 and TRBJ2-3; 12 nucleotides agree with TRBD2. The CDR3 contains 14 residues. Germline CDR1 is SQVTM and CDR2 is ANQGSEA. V shed 5 bases and J 4 bases; nucleotides not matched to a gene: 4. CDR3 in amino acids: CSVWTSGDPDTQYF. The CDR3 bases are TGCAGCGTTTGGACTAGCGGGGACCCAGATACGCAGTATTTT.